A single T cell receptor (beta chain) is shown here with its context. The antigen is unknown. Amplification targeted TCR beta CDR3 regions from RNA transcripts. Researchers ran a first-round RT-PCR on the TCR CDR3 using the HTBI primer set. TCRdb analysed the multiplex PCR reads with MiXCR anew, one entry per CDR3 protein. The sample includes approximately 330,000 distinct CDR3 sequences, approximately 15% of them seen just once. The CDR3 consists of 17 residues. From germline, CDR1 is LGHDT and CDR2 YNNKEL (reference sequence). J lost 9 bases, V lost 4 bases, and 18 bases had no gene match. The sample is drawn from a study of T cells in Graves' hyperthyroidism and ophthalmopathy. Turning to the study itself: Any treatment followed the collection of peripheral blood at initial diagnosis. Study-level findings and limits: Researchers found most expanded thyroid clonotypes above 0.001 in blood as well. From stable hyperthyroidism, ophthalmopathy was separated by a 13 V-J model.

The TCR was taken from a woman in her 40s with Graves' ophthalmopathy. The sequencing sample was made of blood. The chain is built from TRBV3-1 and TRBJ2-3; 8 bases fit TRBD2. The CDR3 spells CASSPFSRGGRISTQYF. In DNA form, the CDR3 reads TGTGCCAGCAGCCCGTTCTCTCGGGGGGGCAGAATTTCGACGCAGTATTTT.